This TCR beta chain was recovered during a study of blood T cells in healthy people across ages. Germline loops: CDR1 DFQATT, CDR2 SNEGSKA (reference sequence). This CDR3 has 17 residues. Trimming removed 0 bases from V and 1 base from J, with 18 bases in between. Sample-barcoded 5' priming and a J-beta primer mix drove a second PCR of roughly 6 to 12 cycles. A template-switch adaptor containing 12 random nucleotides labeled each cDNA molecule. TCRdb passed the 5' RACE reads through MiXCR, listing each CDR3 protein once. The table has 1,500,000 or so distinct CDR3 sequences, approximately 42% seen once.

The J gene is TRBJ1-1, the V gene TRBV20-1; D is perhaps TRBD1 (5 bases). Sequenced material: blood. The origin of this receptor is a woman aged 18-35 years in good health. The CDR3 region has the DNA TGCAGTGCTAGAGATCCGGCAGGGACGACGACGAACACTGAAGCTTTCTTT. Translation gives CSARDPAGTTTNTEAFF.